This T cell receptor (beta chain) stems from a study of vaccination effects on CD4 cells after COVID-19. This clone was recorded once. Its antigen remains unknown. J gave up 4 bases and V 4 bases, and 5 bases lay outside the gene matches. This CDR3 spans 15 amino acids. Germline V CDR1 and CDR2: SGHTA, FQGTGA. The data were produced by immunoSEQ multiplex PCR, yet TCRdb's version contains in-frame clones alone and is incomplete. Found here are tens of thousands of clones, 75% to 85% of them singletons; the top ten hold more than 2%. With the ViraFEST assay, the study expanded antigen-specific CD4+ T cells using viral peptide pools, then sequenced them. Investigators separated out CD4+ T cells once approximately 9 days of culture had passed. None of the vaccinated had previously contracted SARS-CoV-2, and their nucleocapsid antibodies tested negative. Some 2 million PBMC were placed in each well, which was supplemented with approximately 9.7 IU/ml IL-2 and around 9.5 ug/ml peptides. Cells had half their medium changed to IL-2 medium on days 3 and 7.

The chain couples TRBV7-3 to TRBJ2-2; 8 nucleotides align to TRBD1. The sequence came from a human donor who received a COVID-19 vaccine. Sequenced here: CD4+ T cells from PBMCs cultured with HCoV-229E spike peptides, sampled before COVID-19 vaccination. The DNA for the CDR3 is TGTGCCAGCAGCTCGGACAGGGACTTCACCGGGGAGCTGTTTTTT. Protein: CASSSDRDFTGELFF.